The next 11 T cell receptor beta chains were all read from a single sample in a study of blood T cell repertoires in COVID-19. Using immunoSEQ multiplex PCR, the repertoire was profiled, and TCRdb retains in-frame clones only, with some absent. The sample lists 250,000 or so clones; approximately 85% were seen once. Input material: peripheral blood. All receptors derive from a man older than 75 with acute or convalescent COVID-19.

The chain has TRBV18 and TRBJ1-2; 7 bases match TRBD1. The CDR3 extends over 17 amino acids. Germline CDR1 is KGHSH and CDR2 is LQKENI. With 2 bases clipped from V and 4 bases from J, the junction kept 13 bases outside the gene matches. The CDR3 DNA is TGTGCCAGCTCACCATTGCAGGGTACAGGGGCCTCCTATGGCTACACCTTC. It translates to CASSPLQGTGASYGYTF.

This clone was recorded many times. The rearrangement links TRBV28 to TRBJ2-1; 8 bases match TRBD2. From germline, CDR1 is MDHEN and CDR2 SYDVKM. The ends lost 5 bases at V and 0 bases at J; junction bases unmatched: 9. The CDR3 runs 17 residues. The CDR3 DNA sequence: TGTGCCAGCAGTGCAGTTAGCGGGGAGAGCTCCTACAATGAGCAGTTCTTC. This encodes CASSAVSGESSYNEQFF.

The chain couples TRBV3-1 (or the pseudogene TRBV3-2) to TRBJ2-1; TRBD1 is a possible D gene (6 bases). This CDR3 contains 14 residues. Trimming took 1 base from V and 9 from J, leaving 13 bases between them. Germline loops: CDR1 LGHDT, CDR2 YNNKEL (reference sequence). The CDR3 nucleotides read TGTGCCAGCAGCCAAGTGGAACAGGGTCCTGAGCAGTTCTTC. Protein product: CASSQVEQGPEQFF.

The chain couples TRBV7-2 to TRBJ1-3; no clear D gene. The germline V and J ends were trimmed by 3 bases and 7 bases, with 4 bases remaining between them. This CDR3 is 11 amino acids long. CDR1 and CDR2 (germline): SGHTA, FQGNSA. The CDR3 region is CASSLANTIYF. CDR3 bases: TGTGCCAGCAGCTTGGCCAACACCATATATTTT.

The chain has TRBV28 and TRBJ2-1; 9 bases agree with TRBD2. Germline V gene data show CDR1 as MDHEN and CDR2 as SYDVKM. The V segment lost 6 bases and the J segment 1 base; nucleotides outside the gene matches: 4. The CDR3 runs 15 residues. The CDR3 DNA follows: TGTGCCAGCAGGGCGGGAGGGCCTTCCTACAATGAGCAGTTCTTC. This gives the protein CASRAGGPSYNEQFF. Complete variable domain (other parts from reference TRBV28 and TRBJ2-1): DVKVTQSSRYLVKRTGEKVFLECVQDMDHENMFWYRQDPGLGLRLIYFSYDVKMKEKGDIPEGYSVSREKKERFSLILESASTNQTSMYLCASRAGGPSYNEQFFGPGTRLTVL.

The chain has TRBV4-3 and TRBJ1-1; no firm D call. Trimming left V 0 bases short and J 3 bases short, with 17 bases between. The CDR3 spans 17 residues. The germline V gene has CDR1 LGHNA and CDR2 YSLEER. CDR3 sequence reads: CASSQDRGEGWYTEAFF. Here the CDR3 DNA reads TGCGCCAGCAGCCAAGATCGCGGGGAGGGCTGGTACACTGAAGCTTTCTTT.

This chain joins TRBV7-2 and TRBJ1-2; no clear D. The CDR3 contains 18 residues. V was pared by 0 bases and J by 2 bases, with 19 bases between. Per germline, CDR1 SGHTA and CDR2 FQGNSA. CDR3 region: CASSLAVGSRGFNYGYTF. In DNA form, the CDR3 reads TGTGCCAGCAGCTTAGCGGTGGGAAGTCGGGGATTCAACTATGGCTACACCTTC.

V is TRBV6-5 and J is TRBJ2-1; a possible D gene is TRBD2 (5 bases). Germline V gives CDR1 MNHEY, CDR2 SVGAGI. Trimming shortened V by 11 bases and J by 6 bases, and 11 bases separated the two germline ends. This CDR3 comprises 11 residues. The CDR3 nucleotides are TGTGCCGAGAGTGAGGGCAATGAGCAGTTCTTC. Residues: CAESEGNEQFF.

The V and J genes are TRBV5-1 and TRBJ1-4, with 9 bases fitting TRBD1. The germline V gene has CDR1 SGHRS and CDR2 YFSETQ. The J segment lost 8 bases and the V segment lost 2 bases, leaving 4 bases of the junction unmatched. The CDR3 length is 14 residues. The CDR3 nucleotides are TGCGCCAGCAGCTTTGGCGGACAGGGGGAAAAACTGTTTTTT. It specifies CASSFGGQGEKLFF.

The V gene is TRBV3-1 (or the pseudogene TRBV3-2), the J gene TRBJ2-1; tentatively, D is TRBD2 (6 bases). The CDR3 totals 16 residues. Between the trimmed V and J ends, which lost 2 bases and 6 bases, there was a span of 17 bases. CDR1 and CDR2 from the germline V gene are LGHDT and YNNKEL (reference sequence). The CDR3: CASSQSPLAEPNEQFF. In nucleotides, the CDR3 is TGTGCCAGCAGCCAATCTCCACTAGCAGAACCCAATGAGCAGTTCTTC.

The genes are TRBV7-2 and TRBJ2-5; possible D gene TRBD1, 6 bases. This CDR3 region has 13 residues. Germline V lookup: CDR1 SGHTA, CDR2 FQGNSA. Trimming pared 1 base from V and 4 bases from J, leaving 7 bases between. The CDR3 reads CASSLGQVETQYF. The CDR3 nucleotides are TGTGCCAGCAGCTTAGGACAGGTAGAGACCCAGTACTTC.